This is a list of T cell receptor beta chains from one sample in a study of cytomegalovirus exposure and HLA in healthy donors. This table comes from immunoSEQ multiplex PCR, and its TCRdb copy is limited to in-frame clones, with some not included. The sample data list under 75,000 clones. Sequencing input: PBMCs. Receptors originate from a female donor in good health and CMV-seropositive. CDR3s include the opening cysteine and the closing phenylalanine or tryptophan. The D gene is left open where the match is weak.

j_call: TRBJ1-5
cdr3_length: 15
d_call: -
v_call: TRBV28
cdr3_aa: CASSLGTLLDQPQHF
cdr3_nt: TGTGCCAGCAGTTTGGGGACACTTCTTGATCAGCCCCAGCATTTT

j_call: TRBJ1-4
cdr3_length: 14
d_call: -
v_call: TRBV27
cdr3_aa: CASSLGSRREKLFF
cdr3_nt: TGTGCCAGCAGTTTAGGCAGTCGGAGGGAAAAACTGTTTTTT

j_call: TRBJ1-1
cdr3_length: 12
d_call: -
v_call: TRBV6-5
cdr3_aa: CASRGARTEAFF
cdr3_nt: TGTGCCAGCCGGGGGGCGCGCACTGAAGCTTTCTTT

j_call: TRBJ1-1
cdr3_length: 14
d_call: TRBD1
v_call: TRBV6-1
cdr3_aa: CASSEGTGVTEAFF
cdr3_nt: TGTGCCAGCAGCGAGGGGACAGGGGTAACTGAAGCTTTCTTT

j_call: TRBJ1-1
cdr3_length: 13
d_call: -
v_call: TRBV18
cdr3_aa: CASSPTGYTEAFF
cdr3_nt: TGTGCCAGCTCACCAACAGGGTACACTGAAGCTTTCTTT

j_call: TRBJ1-2
cdr3_length: 13
d_call: TRBD1
v_call: TRBV6-4
cdr3_aa: CASSDSGTDRLTF
cdr3_nt: TGTGCCAGCAGTGACTCCGGGACAGACCGTCTGACCTTC

j_call: TRBJ1-1
cdr3_length: 14
d_call: -
v_call: TRBV19
cdr3_aa: CASSIAAINTEAFF
cdr3_nt: TGTGCCAGTAGTATAGCAGCGATTAACACTGAAGCTTTCTTT

j_call: TRBJ1-1
cdr3_length: 16
d_call: -
v_call: TRBV18
cdr3_aa: CASSSTPTGRRTEAFF
cdr3_nt: TGTGCCAGCTCATCAACCCCTACAGGGAGAAGGACTGAAGCTTTCTTT

j_call: TRBJ1-2
cdr3_length: 14
d_call: -
v_call: TRBV18
cdr3_aa: CASSPTDTNYGYTF
cdr3_nt: TGTGCCAGCTCACCGACAGACACTAACTATGGCTACACCTTC

j_call: TRBJ2-2
cdr3_length: 14
d_call: -
v_call: TRBV28
cdr3_aa: CASSLFVGPGELFF
cdr3_nt: TGTGCCAGCAGTTTATTTGTGGGCCCCGGGGAGCTGTTTTTT

j_call: TRBJ2-5
cdr3_length: 14
d_call: -
v_call: TRBV6-5
cdr3_aa: CASSYGAEKETQYF
cdr3_nt: TGTGCCAGCAGTTACGGGGCGGAAAAAGAGACCCAGTACTTC

j_call: TRBJ2-7
cdr3_length: 15
d_call: TRBD2
v_call: TRBV19
cdr3_aa: CASSFTGTSASQQYF
cdr3_nt: TGTGCCAGTAGCTTTACCGGGACTAGCGCCTCCCAGCAGTACTTC

j_call: TRBJ2-6
cdr3_length: 17
d_call: TRBD1
v_call: TRBV28
cdr3_aa: CASSVPGQSSGANVLTF
cdr3_nt: TGTGCCAGCAGTGTTCCGGGACAGAGCTCTGGGGCCAACGTCCTGACTTTC

j_call: TRBJ2-5
cdr3_length: 12
d_call: -
v_call: TRBV29-1
cdr3_aa: CSVGRQGETQYF
cdr3_nt: TGCAGCGTTGGCCGGCAGGGGGAGACCCAGTACTTC

j_call: TRBJ1-4
cdr3_length: 15
d_call: TRBD1
v_call: TRBV4-2
cdr3_aa: CASSPGDRGLEKLFF
cdr3_nt: TGTGCCAGCAGCCCAGGGGACAGGGGGCTTGAAAAACTGTTTTTT

j_call: TRBJ2-3
cdr3_length: 16
d_call: -
v_call: TRBV5-4
cdr3_aa: CASSLAGDFATDTQYF
cdr3_nt: TGTGCCAGCAGCTTGGCCGGTGATTTTGCCACAGATACGCAGTATTTT

j_call: TRBJ1-2
cdr3_length: 13
d_call: TRBD1
v_call: TRBV7-2
cdr3_aa: CASSPGTDYGYTF
cdr3_nt: TGTGCCAGCAGCCCCGGGACAGACTATGGCTACACCTTC

j_call: TRBJ1-1
cdr3_length: 14
d_call: -
v_call: TRBV6-1
cdr3_aa: CASSVGRMNTEAFF
cdr3_nt: TGTGCCAGCAGTGTGGGGCGAATGAACACTGAAGCTTTCTTT

j_call: TRBJ1-4
cdr3_length: 15
d_call: -
v_call: TRBV4-3
cdr3_aa: CASRADLSPYEKLFF
cdr3_nt: TGCGCCAGCAGAGCGGACCTCTCGCCATACGAAAAACTGTTTTTT

j_call: TRBJ1-1
cdr3_length: 13
d_call: TRBD1
v_call: TRBV29-1
cdr3_aa: CSVKLTGGTEAFF
cdr3_nt: TGCAGCGTCAAGTTGACAGGGGGCACTGAAGCTTTCTTT

j_call: TRBJ2-3
cdr3_length: 16
d_call: TRBD2
v_call: TRBV5-1
cdr3_aa: CASSLRREGITDTQYF
cdr3_nt: TGCGCCAGCAGCTTAAGGCGGGAGGGCATCACAGATACGCAGTATTTT

j_call: TRBJ1-1
cdr3_length: 13
d_call: -
v_call: TRBV10-3
cdr3_aa: CAIRTAGDTEAFF
cdr3_nt: TGTGCCATCAGGACGGCCGGGGACACTGAAGCTTTCTTT